Following are 29 T cell receptor beta chains from one sample sequenced in a study of T-cell memory formation after mild COVID-19. TCRdb analysed the 5' RACE reads with MiXCR anew, one entry per CDR3 protein. The sample carries roughly 400,000 distinct CDR3 sequences, 24% recorded once. Material for sequencing was PBMCs or a T cell subset sorted from them (not recorded which). The receptors shown here come from an adult woman who had mild COVID-19 (a few samples of this study predate the infection). Cell type and time point are not known.

This clonotype has a handful of counts. The chain joins TRBV5-1 to TRBJ2-7, with 7 bases fitting TRBD1. Germline CDR1 is SGHRS and CDR2 is YFSETQ. The CDR3 consists of 14 residues. Unmatched junction bases numbered 3, after V lost 0 bases and J lost 3 bases. In DNA, the CDR3 is TGCGCCAGCAGCTTGGGAGGGGGCGACTACGAGCAGTACTTC. Protein product: CASSLGGGDYEQYF.

This chain connects TRBV5-1 to TRBJ1-1; no definite D call. Germline V CDR1 and CDR2: SGHRS, YFSETQ. Trimming removed 5 bases from V and 4 bases from J, with 18 bases in between. The CDR3 totals 15 residues. The CDR3 sequence: CASSSGFVLGTEAFF. As DNA, the CDR3 is TGCGCCAGCAGTAGTGGGTTTGTTTTAGGCACTGAAGCTTTCTTT. The whole variable domain, remainder taken from reference TRBV5-1 and TRBJ1-1, is KAGVTQTPRYLIKTRGQQVTLSCSPISGHRSVSWYQQTPGQGLQFLFEYFSETQRNKGNFPGRFSGRQFSNSRSEMNVSTLELGDSALYLCASSSGFVLGTEAFFGQGTRLTVV.

V is TRBV10-3 and J is TRBJ1-2; 8 bases line up with TRBD1. Germline V gene sequence: CDR1 ENHRY, CDR2 SYGVKD. The CDR3 is 15 amino acids. Trimming at V came to 2 bases and at J to 5 bases, leaving 7 bases not matched to a gene. CDR3 in DNA: TGTGCCATCAGTGAGGGGGGACAGGTTTCGTATGGCTACACCTTC. Its protein product is CAISEGGQVSYGYTF.

Only a few counts were recorded for this clonotype. The genes are TRBV12-3 or TRBV12-4 and TRBJ1-4; D ambiguous. The CDR3 runs 15 residues. The V end was cut by 3 bases, the J end by 4 bases, with 12 bases between. The CDR3, as DNA: TGTGCCAGCAGTTTTATGCAGGCGTTTAATGAAAAACTGTTTTTT. Translated, it gives CASSFMQAFNEKLFF.

This clonotype was picked up a small number of times. The CDR3 here is CASSQGQKNTEAFF. CDR3 DNA: TGCGCCAGCAGCCAAGGACAGAAGAACACTGAAGCTTTCTTT. The chain couples TRBV4-1 to TRBJ1-1; D may be TRBD1 (5 bases). Trimming left V 1 base short and J 1 base short, with 7 bases between. This CDR3 contains 14 residues. In germline, CDR1 is MGHRA, CDR2 YSYEKL.

The CDR3 sequence: CASSERWGGHEQFF. The CDR3 nucleotides read TGTGCCAGCAGTGAGAGGTGGGGGGGCCATGAGCAGTTCTTC. The chain combines TRBV6-4 with TRBJ2-1; the D gene is possibly TRBD2 (7 bases). The CDR3 runs 14 residues. Trimming removed 3 bases from V and 8 bases from J, with 14 bases in between. Germline lookup yields CDR1 MRHNA and CDR2 SNTAGT.

This clonotype was picked up a small number of times. The gene calls are TRBV7-9 and TRBJ2-7; TRBD1 or TRBD2 may be the D gene (5 bases each). The V end lost 5 bases, the J end lost 3 bases, and 8 bases lay between the germline ends. The CDR3 extends over 12 amino acids. CDR1 SEHNR and CDR2 FQNEAQ come from the germline V gene (reference sequence). CDR3 residues: CASSGDVYEQYF. CDR3 sequence (DNA): TGTGCCAGCAGCGGGGACGTCTACGAGCAGTACTTC.

This chain connects TRBV20-1 to TRBJ1-2; 7 bases fit TRBD1. Unmatched junction bases numbered 9, after V lost 4 bases and J lost 4 bases. This CDR3 is built from 14 residues. Germline values: CDR1 DFQATT, CDR2 SNEGSKA (reference sequence). In nucleotides, the CDR3 is TGCAGTGCTAAGCGGGACAGTGGCCTCTATGGCTACACCTTC. It translates to CSAKRDSGLYGYTF.

This clonotype was detected a few times. The V gene is TRBV9, the J gene TRBJ2-2, with D unresolved. Trimming took 3 bases from V and 2 from J, leaving 5 bases between them. Germline V CDR1 and CDR2: SGDLS, YYNGEE. The CDR3 loop spans 13 amino acids. DNA of the CDR3: TGTGCCAGCAGCGGGGATAACACCGGGGAGCTGTTTTTT. Translation gives CASSGDNTGELFF.

V is TRBV7-9 and J is TRBJ2-3, with D possibly matching TRBD1 (6 bases). V was pared by 5 bases and J by 6 bases, with 21 bases between. Per the germline V gene, CDR1 is SEHNR and CDR2 is FQNEAQ (reference sequence). The CDR3 runs 16 residues. CDR3 DNA sequence: TGTGCCAGCAGCCGTTCCTCCGGGACACCTTCCGATACGCAGTATTTT. Amino acids: CASSRSSGTPSDTQYF.

The V call is TRBV30, the J call TRBJ2-7; 8 bases match TRBD2. CDR1 and CDR2 (germline): GTSNPN, SVGIG (reference sequence). V lost 4 bases and J lost 3; bases outside the gene matches: 5. The CDR3 has 13 residues. Here the CDR3 reads CAWTSGGFYEQYF. The CDR3 region has the DNA TGTGCCTGGACGTCGGGGGGGTTCTACGAGCAGTACTTC. Full variable domain (rest looked up from reference TRBV30 and TRBJ2-7): SQTIHQWPATLVQPVGSPLSLECTVEGTSNPNLYWYRQAAGRGLQLLFYSVGIGQISSEVPQNLSASRPQDRQFILSSKKLLLSDSGFYLCAWTSGGFYEQYFGPGTRLTVT.

The V gene is TRBV7-8, the J gene TRBJ1-5; 8 bases match TRBD1. The CDR3 extends over 16 amino acids. After removal of 1 base from V and 2 bases from J, the junction contained 4 bases not matched to a gene. Germline CDR1 SGHVS, CDR2 FQNEAQ. CDR3 in amino acids: CASSLDAGGGNQPQHF. The CDR3 coding sequence is TGTGCCAGCAGCTTAGATGCAGGGGGCGGCAATCAGCCCCAGCATTTT.

V gene TRBV12-3 or TRBV12-4 combines with J gene TRBJ2-3; 8 bases match TRBD2. The CDR3 has 15 amino acids. With 4 bases clipped from V and 4 bases from J, the junction kept 7 bases outside the gene matches. CDR3 sequence (DNA): TGTGCCAGCAGTTCCCCGAGCGGGAGCGCAGATACGCAGTATTTT. It is translated as CASSSPSGSADTQYF.

The rearrangement joins TRBV5-1 to TRBJ2-2; no definite D call. Trimming left V 5 bases short and J 0 bases short, with 8 bases between. Germline CDR1 is SGHRS and CDR2 is YFSETQ. The CDR3 sequence is 14 residues long. The CDR3, as DNA: TGCGCCAGCAGTAATACAGCGAACACCGGGGAGCTGTTTTTT. This codes for CASSNTANTGELFF. The whole variable domain, filled in from reference TRBV5-1 and TRBJ2-2, reads KAGVTQTPRYLIKTRGQQVTLSCSPISGHRSVSWYQQTPGQGLQFLFEYFSETQRNKGNFPGRFSGRQFSNSRSEMNVSTLELGDSALYLCASSNTANTGELFFGEGSRLTVL.

This clonotype was observed a few times. The J gene is TRBJ1-6, the V gene TRBV6-2 or TRBV6-3; perhaps TRBD1 as D (5 bases). Trimming cost V 6 bases and J 3 bases, with 12 bases left between them. CDR1 and CDR2 from the germline V gene are MNHEY and SVGEGT. CDR3 size: 15 residues. CDR3 nucleotides: TGTGCCAGCAGACCCGGGACGGGCTATAATTCACCCCTCCACTTT. It yields the protein CASRPGTGYNSPLHF.

This clonotype was detected a few times. This chain links TRBV13 with TRBJ1-6; TRBD1 matches 11 bases. Germline trimming cut 5 bases from V and 8 bases from J; bases unmatched to any gene: 8. The CDR3 has 16 residues. CDR1 and CDR2 from the germline V gene are PRHDT and FYEKMQ (reference sequence). The CDR3 loop is CASSSPGQGGDSPLHF. In nucleotides, the CDR3 is TGTGCCAGCAGCAGCCCGGGACAGGGGGGTGATTCACCCCTCCACTTT.

This clonotype was detected only a few times. V is TRBV10-2 and J is TRBJ2-3; 10 bases agree with TRBD1. CDR1 is WSHSY and CDR2 is SAAADI in the germline V gene. The CDR3 length is 17 residues. V lost 3 bases and J lost 0; bases outside the gene matches: 6. This CDR3 is CASSEWGQGTSTDTQYF. DNA for the CDR3: TGCGCCAGCAGTGAATGGGGACAGGGGACGAGCACAGATACGCAGTATTTT.

This clonotype was seen a few times. The chain links TRBV6-2 or TRBV6-3 to TRBJ2-4; no clear D gene. CDR3 length: 14 residues. Germline lookup yields CDR1 MNHEY and CDR2 SVGEGT. V gave up 8 bases and J gave up 0 bases, with 11 bases separating them. The CDR3 region has the DNA TGTGCCAGCGGGTACAGCCTAGCCAAAAACATTCAGTACTTC. This translates into CASGYSLAKNIQYF.

In this sample, this clonotype turned up a few times. This rearrangement joins TRBV7-2 to TRBJ2-3, with 8 bases matching TRBD1. This CDR3 is built from 15 residues. Germline trimming cut 3 bases from V and 2 bases from J; bases unmatched to any gene: 4. CDR1 is SGHTA and CDR2 is FQGNSA in the germline V gene. The CDR3 bases are TGTGCCAGCAGCTTGGTCCAGGGGGCCACAGATACGCAGTATTTT. This gives the protein CASSLVQGATDTQYF.

This chain joins TRBV4-2 and TRBJ2-1; 8 bases fit TRBD1. V shed 3 bases, J shed 3 bases, and the junction held 1 base outside the gene matches. Germline V lookup: CDR1 LGHNA, CDR2 YNFKEQ. This CDR3 has 14 residues. CDR3 protein: CASSQDRDYNEQFF. The CDR3 DNA sequence: TGTGCCAGCAGCCAGGACAGGGACTACAATGAGCAGTTCTTC.

The chain links TRBV20-1 to TRBJ2-7; 7 bases line up with TRBD2. J gave up 1 base and V 0 bases, and 6 bases lay outside the gene matches. The germline CDR1 and CDR2 sequences are DFQATT and SNEGSKA (reference sequence). This CDR3 contains 15 residues. CDR3 in amino acids: CSARDGREPSYEQYF. The CDR3 DNA reads TGCAGTGCTAGAGATGGGAGGGAACCGTCCTACGAGCAGTACTTC.

In this sample, this clonotype turned up a few times. The chain combines TRBV7-2 with TRBJ1-6; tentatively, D is TRBD1 (5 bases). Trimming removed 5 bases at V and 7 bases at J, with 12 bases between. CDR3 length equals 14 residues. Germline assignment: CDR1 SGHTA and CDR2 FQGNSA. The CDR3 bases are TGTGCCAGCAGCCTACGAAACAGGAATTCACCCCTCCACTTT. It codes for CASSLRNRNSPLHF. Full variable domain (remainder filled in from reference TRBV7-2 and TRBJ1-6): GAGVSQSPSNKVTEKGKDVELRCDPISGHTALYWYRQSLGQGLEFLIYFQGNSAPDKSGLPSDRFSAERTGGSVSTLTIQRTQQEDSAVYLCASSLRNRNSPLHFGNGTRLTVT.

V usage is TRBV12-3 or TRBV12-4 and J usage is TRBJ1-5; D unresolved. The CDR3 is made up of 12 amino acids. V lost 6 bases to trimming and J lost 7 bases, with 10 bases between them. The DNA of the CDR3 is TGTGCCAGCAGAGGTGGAGTGCAGCCCCAGCATTTT. Encoded protein: CASRGGVQPQHF.

This clonotype was counted a few times. J is TRBJ2-7 and V is TRBV7-3; D gene unclear. V lost 2 bases and J 5 bases, leaving 10 bases between the germline ends. CDR1 SGHTA and CDR2 FQGTGA come from the germline V gene. The length of the CDR3 is 13 residues. CDR3 in amino acids: CASSLSGDHEQYF. CDR3 sequence (DNA): TGTGCCAGCAGCTTATCGGGCGACCACGAGCAGTACTTC.

The genes are TRBV24-1 and TRBJ2-3; 12 bases line up with TRBD2. CDR3 length: 15 amino acids. Germline V gene lookup returns CDR1 KGHDR and CDR2 SFDVKD. After removal of 10 bases from V and 5 bases from J, the junction contained 9 bases not matched to a gene. The CDR3 is CATSPSGGAEDTQYF. In DNA, the CDR3 is TGTGCCACTTCCCCTAGCGGGGGGGCCGAAGATACGCAGTATTTT.

The rearrangement joins TRBV7-9 to TRBJ2-5, with D unclear. Trimming stripped 5 bases from V and 5 bases from J, with 12 bases between. From germline, CDR1 is SEHNR and CDR2 FQNEAQ (reference sequence). The length of the CDR3 is 13 residues. The CDR3 protein is CASSPPLSETQYF. CDR3 nucleotide sequence: TGTGCCAGCAGCCCCCCTTTATCCGAGACCCAGTACTTC. Supplemented by reference TRBV7-9 and TRBJ2-5, the full variable domain reads DTGVSQNPRHKITKRGQNVTFRCDPISEHNRLYWYRQTLGQGPEFLTYFQNEAQLEKSRLLSDRFSAERPKGSFSTLEIQRTEQGDSAMYLCASSPPLSETQYFGPGTRLLVL.

This clonotype was seen a single time. The chain carries TRBV11-2 and TRBJ1-2; 8 positions match TRBD1. Losses at the gene ends were 8 bases for V and 4 bases for J; bases not matched to a gene: 12. The length of the CDR3 is 15 residues. In germline, CDR1 is SGHAT, CDR2 FQNNGV. For the CDR3, the DNA is TGTGCCAGCCGCCTTTCAGGGACAGGAGCCTATGGCTACACCTTC. This encodes CASRLSGTGAYGYTF.

This clonotype appeared many times. V is TRBV15 and J is TRBJ2-7; D is unclear. Germline-derived CDR1 and CDR2 are LNHNV and YYDKDF (reference sequence). The ends were cut back, 2 bases at V and 1 base at J, with 6 bases in the middle. The CDR3 covers 13 residues. The CDR3 coding sequence is TGTGCCACCAGCAGATCGGTGTCCTACGAGCAGTACTTC. Translated: CATSRSVSYEQYF.

This chain links TRBV4-2 with TRBJ2-1, with TRBD2 identical over 8 bases. The J segment lost 4 bases and the V segment lost 1 base, leaving 3 bases of the junction unmatched. This CDR3 region has 15 residues. Germline lookup yields CDR1 LGHNA and CDR2 YNFKEQ. DNA of the CDR3: TGTGCCAGCAGCCAAGTACTAGCGGATTACAATGAGCAGTTCTTC. Its translation is CASSQVLADYNEQFF.